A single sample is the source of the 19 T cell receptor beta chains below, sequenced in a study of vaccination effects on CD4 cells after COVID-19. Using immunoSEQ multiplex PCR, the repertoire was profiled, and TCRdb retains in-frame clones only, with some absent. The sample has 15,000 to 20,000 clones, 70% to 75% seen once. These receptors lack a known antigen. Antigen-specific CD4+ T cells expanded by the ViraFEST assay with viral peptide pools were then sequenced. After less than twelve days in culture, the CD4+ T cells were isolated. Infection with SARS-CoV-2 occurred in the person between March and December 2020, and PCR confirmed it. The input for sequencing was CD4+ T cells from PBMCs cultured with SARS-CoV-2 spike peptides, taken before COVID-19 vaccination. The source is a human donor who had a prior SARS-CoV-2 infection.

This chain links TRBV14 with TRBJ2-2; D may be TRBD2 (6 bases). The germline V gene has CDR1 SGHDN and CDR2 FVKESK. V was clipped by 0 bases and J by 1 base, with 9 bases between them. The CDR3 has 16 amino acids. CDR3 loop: CASSQEPGENTGELFF. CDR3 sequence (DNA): TGTGCCAGCAGCCAAGAGCCGGGGGAGAACACCGGGGAGCTGTTTTTT.

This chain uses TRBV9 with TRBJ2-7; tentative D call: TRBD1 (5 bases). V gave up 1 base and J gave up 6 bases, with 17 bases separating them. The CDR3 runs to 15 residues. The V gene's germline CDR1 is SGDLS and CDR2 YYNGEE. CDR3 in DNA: TGTGCCAGCAGCGTACAGGGAAAGCCAACCGCCGAGCAGTACTTC. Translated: CASSVQGKPTAEQYF.

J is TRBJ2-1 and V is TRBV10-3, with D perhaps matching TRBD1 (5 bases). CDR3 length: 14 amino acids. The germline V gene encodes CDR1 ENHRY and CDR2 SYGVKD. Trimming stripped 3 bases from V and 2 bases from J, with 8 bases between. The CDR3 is CAISDTGTYNEQFF. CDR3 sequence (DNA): TGTGCCATCAGTGATACAGGTACCTACAATGAGCAGTTCTTC.

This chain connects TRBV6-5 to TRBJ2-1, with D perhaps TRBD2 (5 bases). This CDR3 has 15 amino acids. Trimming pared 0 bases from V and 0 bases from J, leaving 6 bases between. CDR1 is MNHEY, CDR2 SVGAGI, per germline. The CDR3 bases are TGTGCCAGCAGTTACTCGGGGAGCTCCTACAATGAGCAGTTCTTC. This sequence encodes CASSYSGSSYNEQFF.

CDR3 bases: TGTGCCAGCAGTTTACAGGGTAGCTCCTACGAGCAGTACTTC. Translating gives CASSLQGSSYEQYF. This rearrangement joins TRBV6-5 to TRBJ2-7, with D maybe TRBD1 (6 bases). V was cut by 4 bases and J by 0 bases, with 10 bases left in between. Germline loops: CDR1 MNHEY, CDR2 SVGAGI. CDR3 length: 14 residues.

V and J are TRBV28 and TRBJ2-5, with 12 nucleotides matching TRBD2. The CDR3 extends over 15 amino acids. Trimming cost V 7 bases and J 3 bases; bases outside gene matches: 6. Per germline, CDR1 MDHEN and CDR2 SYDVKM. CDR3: CASNSWTSGKETQYF. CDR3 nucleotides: TGTGCCAGCAATTCATGGACTAGCGGGAAAGAGACCCAGTACTTC.

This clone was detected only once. The chain's CDR3 is CASSELGRNSREQFF. The CDR3, as DNA: TGTGCCAGCAGTGAATTGGGACGGAACTCGCGGGAGCAGTTCTTC. The chain recombines TRBV2 with TRBJ2-1; D may correspond to TRBD1 or TRBD2 (5 bases each). V lost 2 bases and J 10 bases, leaving 18 bases between the germline ends. Germline lookup yields CDR1 SNHLY and CDR2 FYNNEI. The CDR3 sequence is 15 residues long.

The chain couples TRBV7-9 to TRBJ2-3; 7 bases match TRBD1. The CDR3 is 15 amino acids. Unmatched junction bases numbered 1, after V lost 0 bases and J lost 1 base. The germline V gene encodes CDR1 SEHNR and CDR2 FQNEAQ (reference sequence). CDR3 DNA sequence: TGTGCCAGCAGCTTAGCAAGGGGGCGCACAGATACGCAGTATTTT. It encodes CASSLARGRTDTQYF.

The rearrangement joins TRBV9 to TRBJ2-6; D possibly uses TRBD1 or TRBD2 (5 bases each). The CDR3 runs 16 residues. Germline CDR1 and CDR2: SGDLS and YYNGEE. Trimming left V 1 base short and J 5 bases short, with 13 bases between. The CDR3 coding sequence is TGTGCCAGCAGCGTAACGCCTCGGGGCTGGGCCAACGTCCTGACTTTC. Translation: CASSVTPRGWANVLTF.

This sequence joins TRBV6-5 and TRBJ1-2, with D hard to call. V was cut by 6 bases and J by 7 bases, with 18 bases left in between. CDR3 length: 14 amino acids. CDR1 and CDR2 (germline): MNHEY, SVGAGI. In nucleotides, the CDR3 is TGTGCCAGCAGGACCGCAGGTGTTCGGGGTGGCTACACCTTC. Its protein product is CASRTAGVRGGYTF.

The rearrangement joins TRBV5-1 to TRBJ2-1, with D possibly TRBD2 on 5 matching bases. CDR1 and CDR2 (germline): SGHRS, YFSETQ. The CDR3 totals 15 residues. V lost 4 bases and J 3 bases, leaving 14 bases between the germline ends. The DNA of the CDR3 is TGCGCCAGCAGCCCGGCGGACTTGTTCTACAATGAGCAGTTCTTC. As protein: CASSPADLFYNEQFF.

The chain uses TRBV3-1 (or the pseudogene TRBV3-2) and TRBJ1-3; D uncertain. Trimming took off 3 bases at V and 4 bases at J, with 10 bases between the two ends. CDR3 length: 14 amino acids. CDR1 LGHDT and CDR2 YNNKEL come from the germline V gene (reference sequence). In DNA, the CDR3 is TGTGCCAGCAGCCATCTGGGTAACGGAAACACCATATATTTT. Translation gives CASSHLGNGNTIYF.

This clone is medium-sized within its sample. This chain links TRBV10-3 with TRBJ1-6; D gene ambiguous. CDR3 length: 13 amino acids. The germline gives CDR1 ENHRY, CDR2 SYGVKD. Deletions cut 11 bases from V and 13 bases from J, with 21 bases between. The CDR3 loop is CAGSDGLLSPLHF. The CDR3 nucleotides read TGTGCCGGGTCGGACGGTCTATTATCGCCCCTCCACTTT.

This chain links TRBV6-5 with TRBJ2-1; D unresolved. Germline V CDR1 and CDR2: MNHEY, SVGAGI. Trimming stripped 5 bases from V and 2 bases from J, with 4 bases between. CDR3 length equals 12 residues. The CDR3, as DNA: TGTGCCAGCAGTAGCGCCTACAATGAGCAGTTCTTC. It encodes CASSSAYNEQFF.

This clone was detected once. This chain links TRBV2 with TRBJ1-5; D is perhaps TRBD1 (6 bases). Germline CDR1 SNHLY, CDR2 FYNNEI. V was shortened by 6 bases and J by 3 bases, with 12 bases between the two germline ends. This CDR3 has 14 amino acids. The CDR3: CASSPTGFNQPQHF. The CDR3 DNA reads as TGTGCCAGCAGCCCCACAGGGTTCAATCAGCCCCAGCATTTT.

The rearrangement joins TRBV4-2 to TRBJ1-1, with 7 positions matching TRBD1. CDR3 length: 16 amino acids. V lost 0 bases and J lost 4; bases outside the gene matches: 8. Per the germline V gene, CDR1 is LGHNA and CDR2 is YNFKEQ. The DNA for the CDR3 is TGTGCCAGCAGCCAAGATCCAAGGGGGCGGAGCACTGAAGCTTTCTTT. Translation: CASSQDPRGRSTEAFF.

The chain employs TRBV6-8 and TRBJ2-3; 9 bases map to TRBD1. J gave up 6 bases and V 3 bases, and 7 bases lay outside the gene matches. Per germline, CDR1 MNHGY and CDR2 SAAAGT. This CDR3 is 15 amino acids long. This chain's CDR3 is CASSYKGQGNDTQYF. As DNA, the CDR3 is TGTGCCAGCAGTTATAAGGGACAGGGTAATGATACGCAGTATTTT.

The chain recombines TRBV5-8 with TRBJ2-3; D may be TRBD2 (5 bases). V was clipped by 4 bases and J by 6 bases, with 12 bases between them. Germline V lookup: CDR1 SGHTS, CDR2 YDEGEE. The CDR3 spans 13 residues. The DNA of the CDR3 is TGTGCCAGCAGCGTTTTGGGAGTGGATACGCAGTATTTT. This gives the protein CASSVLGVDTQYF.

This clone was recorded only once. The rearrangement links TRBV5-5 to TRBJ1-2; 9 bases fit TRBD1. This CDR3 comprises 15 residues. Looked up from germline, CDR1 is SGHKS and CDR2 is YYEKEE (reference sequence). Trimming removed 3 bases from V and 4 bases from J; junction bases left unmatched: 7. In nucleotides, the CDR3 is TGTGCCAGCAGCTGGGGGACAGGGTTCGGCTATGGCTACACCTTC. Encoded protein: CASSWGTGFGYGYTF.